Below, one T cell receptor beta chain is given with its context. Its antigen remains unknown. The sample belongs to a study of cytomegalovirus exposure and HLA in healthy donors. Both 60 Vbeta primers and 13 Jbeta primers went into the PCR. The data were produced by immunoSEQ multiplex PCR, yet TCRdb's version contains in-frame clones alone and is incomplete. Of about 64,000 clones listed, over 70% are singletons. Findings and limits, study-wide: For presence/absence analyses, sequencing depth was assumed to be roughly uniform across donors.

The V gene's germline CDR1 is LGHNA and CDR2 YSLEER. CDR3 length equals 15 residues. Trimming removed 5 bases from V and 7 bases from J, with 15 bases in between. The V call is TRBV4-3, the J call TRBJ1-6; D may be TRBD1 (6 bases). The TCR sequence derives from a male donor in good health and CMV-seropositive. The specimen sequenced was PBMCs. The CDR3 loop is CASSTRQVQNSPLHF. CDR3 bases: TGCGCCAGCAGCACTCGACAGGTTCAGAATTCACCCCTCCACTTT.